Following are 27 T cell receptor beta chains from one sample sequenced in a study of PD-L1 blockade in urothelial cancer. Assay used: immunoSEQ multiplex PCR; TCRdb lists only in-frame clones, some missing. The sample shows about 52,000 clones, roughly 77% of them seen only once. This sample comprised PBMCs, obtained around atezolizumab (anti-PD-L1) treatment. Every receptor here comes from a man in his sixties or seventies with urothelial cancer.

The chain couples TRBV18 to TRBJ1-2; a possible D gene is TRBD1 (5 bases). V was shortened by 1 base and J by 8 bases, with 17 bases between the two germline ends. CDR1 and CDR2 (germline): KGHSH, LQKENI. The CDR3 consists of 15 residues. CDR3 coding DNA: TGTGCCAGCTCACCACTGGCCGCCGATAAGGGGGGCTACACCTTC. It yields the protein CASSPLAADKGGYTF.

This sequence joins TRBV11-3 and TRBJ2-1, with TRBD2 matching over 7 bases. CDR3 length equals 14 residues. Germline CDR1 is SGHNT and CDR2 is YENEEA. The V gene end was trimmed by 5 bases and the J gene end by 9 bases; junction bases not matched to a gene: 10. This chain's CDR3 is CASSEGRASVEQFF. The DNA for the CDR3 is TGTGCCAGCAGCGAAGGGAGGGCTAGCGTTGAGCAGTTCTTC.

The chain joins TRBV7-9 to TRBJ2-3; 11 bases agree with TRBD1. CDR1 is SEHNR and CDR2 is FQNEAQ in the germline V gene (reference sequence). The CDR3 spans 16 residues. V shed 4 bases, J shed 6 bases, and the junction held 9 bases outside the gene matches. CDR3 residues: CASSSPGTGGGDTQYF. The CDR3 nucleotides are TGTGCCAGCAGCTCACCCGGGACAGGGGGTGGTGATACGCAGTATTTT.

In DNA, the CDR3 is TGTGCCAGCGGGATCGCCAACGACTACGAGCAGTACTTC. It is translated as CASGIANDYEQYF. This chain links TRBV19 with TRBJ2-7; maybe TRBD2 (5 bases). V was shortened by 9 bases and J by 3 bases, with 15 bases between the two germline ends. CDR1 is LNHDA and CDR2 is SQIVND in the germline V gene (reference sequence). The length of the CDR3 is 13 residues.

This sequence joins TRBV6-1 and TRBJ2-7, with a weak D call TRBD1 (5 bases). The germline V and J ends were trimmed by 9 bases and 2 bases, with 14 bases remaining between them. The CDR3 sequence is 13 residues long. From germline, CDR1 is MNHNS and CDR2 SASEGT. In DNA form, the CDR3 reads TGTGCCAGTAACCGAGGCAGGGCCTACGAGCAGTACTTC. This sequence encodes CASNRGRAYEQYF.

This clone was detected once. This chain joins TRBV7-8 and TRBJ1-6; D not resolved. V was shortened by 1 base and J by 2 bases, with 3 bases between the two germline ends. Germline V gene data show CDR1 as SGHVS and CDR2 as FQNEAQ. The CDR3 covers 14 residues. The CDR3 spells CASSLGAYNSPLHF. Here the CDR3 DNA reads TGTGCCAGCAGCTTAGGAGCCTATAATTCACCCCTCCACTTT.

The V and J genes are TRBV19 and TRBJ1-4; the D gene is possibly TRBD1 (6 bases). Trimming cost V 4 bases and J 0 bases, with 15 bases left between them. CDR3 length equals 17 residues. Germline CDR1 and CDR2: LNHDA and SQIVND (reference sequence). CDR3 loop: CASSSPGQGTTNEKLFF. In DNA form, the CDR3 reads TGTGCCAGTAGTAGCCCGGGCCAGGGGACAACTAATGAAAAACTGTTTTTT.

The chain is built from TRBV4-1 and TRBJ1-5; D is unclear. Germline V gives CDR1 MGHRA, CDR2 YSYEKL. Trimming took off 1 base at V and 0 bases at J, with 7 bases between the two ends. The CDR3 totals 15 residues. The CDR3 DNA follows: TGCGCCAGCAGCCAAGTTCTAATTAGCAATCAGCCCCAGCATTTT. Translating gives CASSQVLISNQPQHF.

In its sample, this clone was seen a few times. The rearrangement uses TRBV5-6 and TRBJ2-3, with 7 nucleotides matching TRBD2. The CDR3 runs 17 residues. V lost 4 bases and J lost 0; bases outside the gene matches: 11. Germline CDR1 SGHDT, CDR2 YYEEEE. The CDR3 sequence: CASSPGGGLRSTDTQYF. The CDR3 DNA reads as TGTGCCAGCAGCCCGGGCGGGGGACTGCGGAGCACAGATACGCAGTATTTT.

The chain employs TRBV7-2 and TRBJ1-2, with D perhaps TRBD1 (6 bases). The CDR3 runs 12 residues. V lost 3 bases, J lost 8 bases, and 10 bases lay in between. Germline lookup yields CDR1 SGHTA and CDR2 FQGNSA. The CDR3 coding sequence is TGTGCCAGCAGCTTCTCCGACAGGGGCTACACCTTC. Its protein product is CASSFSDRGYTF.

The J gene is TRBJ2-5, the V gene TRBV5-8; 8 nucleotides line up with TRBD2. The CDR3 loop spans 14 amino acids. Germline lookup yields CDR1 SGHTS and CDR2 YDEGEE. Trimming took 3 bases from V and 4 from J; bases not matched to a gene: 5. The CDR3 DNA follows: TGTGCCAGCAGCTCGGGACTAGATGGAGAGACCCAGTACTTC. It encodes CASSSGLDGETQYF.

The CDR3 DNA reads TGTGCTGATCGGGAGTCCGCGAACACCGGGGAGCTGTTTTTT. Translated: CADRESANTGELFF. This chain links TRBV18 with TRBJ2-2; TRBD2 is a possible D gene (6 bases). Looked up from germline, CDR1 is KGHSH and CDR2 is LQKENI. This CDR3 comprises 14 residues.

This chain uses TRBV5-6 with TRBJ2-1, with 7 bases lining up with TRBD1. Per the germline V gene, CDR1 is SGHDT and CDR2 is YYEEEE. Losses at the gene ends were 0 bases for V and 6 bases for J; bases not matched to a gene: 6. The CDR3 consists of 15 residues. The CDR3 spells CASSLDRTGGNEQFF. The DNA of the CDR3 is TGTGCCAGCAGCTTGGATAGGACAGGAGGCAATGAGCAGTTCTTC. Based on the CDR3 plus reference TRBV5-6 and TRBJ2-1, the full variable domain is DAGVTQSPTHLIKTRGQQVTLRCSPKSGHDTVSWYQQALGQGPQFIFQYYEEEERQRGNFPDRFSGHQFPNYSSELNVNALLLGDSALYLCASSLDRTGGNEQFFGPGTRLTVL.

J is TRBJ2-3 and V is TRBV7-6; TRBD1 agrees at 9 bases. Germline CDR1 is SGHVS and CDR2 is FNYEAQ. With 5 bases clipped from V and 7 bases from J, the junction kept 10 bases outside the gene matches. The CDR3 totals 15 residues. CDR3 in DNA: TGTGCCAGCAGCACAGGGGGCGCACAGGAGAATACGCAGTATTTT. It is translated as CASSTGGAQENTQYF. The full variable domain, completed using reference TRBV7-6 and TRBJ2-3, is GAGVSQSPRYKVTKRGQDVALRCDPISGHVSLYWYRQALGQGPEFLTYFNYEAQQDKSGLPNDRFSAERPEGSISTLTIQRTEQRDSAMYRCASSTGGAQENTQYFGPGTRLTVL.

The rearrangement uses TRBV27 and TRBJ1-3; 7 bases fit TRBD1. In germline, CDR1 is MNHEY, CDR2 SMNVEV (reference sequence). The CDR3 length is 17 residues. V shed 5 bases, J shed 0 bases, and the junction held 10 bases outside the gene matches. CDR3 region: CASSPDRVPGSGNTIYF. DNA for the CDR3: TGTGCCAGCAGTCCCGACAGGGTCCCGGGCTCTGGAAACACCATATATTTT.

The CDR3 region is CASSTGTAGNTIYF. For the CDR3, the DNA is TGTGCCAGCAGCACTGGGACAGCTGGAAACACCATATATTTT. J is TRBJ1-3 and V is TRBV7-6, with 7 positions matching TRBD1. After removal of 5 bases from V and 2 bases from J, the junction contained 3 bases not matched to a gene. CDR3 size: 14 residues. In germline, CDR1 is SGHVS, CDR2 FNYEAQ.

The chain carries TRBV18 and TRBJ2-6, with TRBD2 as a possible D gene (5 bases). V lost 6 bases, J lost 4 bases, and 13 bases lay in between. CDR1 is KGHSH and CDR2 is LQKENI in the germline V gene. The CDR3 totals 15 residues. CDR3 sequence: CASSLERAGANVLTF. The CDR3, as DNA: TGTGCCAGCTCCCTGGAGAGGGCAGGGGCCAACGTCCTGACTTTC.

This clone was found a few times. V gene TRBV5-1 combines with J gene TRBJ2-1, with 8 bases matching TRBD2. The CDR3 contains 16 residues. The J segment lost 6 bases and the V segment lost 0 bases, leaving 8 bases of the junction unmatched. Germline V CDR1 and CDR2: SGHRS, YFSETQ. This chain's CDR3 is CASSLGAAGAGNEQFF. CDR3 nucleotide sequence: TGCGCCAGCAGCTTGGGTGCAGCGGGAGCGGGCAATGAGCAGTTCTTC.

The chain employs TRBV7-2 and TRBJ1-2; D may be TRBD1 (6 bases). The CDR3 is 14 amino acids. Germline loops: CDR1 SGHTA, CDR2 FQGNSA. Trimming stripped 5 bases from V and 2 bases from J, with 12 bases between. The CDR3 coding sequence is TGTGCCAGCAGCCCTCGGCAGGGGAACTATGGCTACACCTTC. Protein sequence: CASSPRQGNYGYTF.

DNA for the CDR3: TGTGCCAGTAGTTTTTCGGACAGGGGAAGCAATCAGCCCCAGCATTTT. It yields the protein CASSFSDRGSNQPQHF. This sequence joins TRBV19 and TRBJ1-5, with 9 nucleotides matching TRBD1. Germline lookup yields CDR1 LNHDA and CDR2 SQIVND (reference sequence). V trimming: 5 bases; J trimming: 1 base; junction bases outside the gene matches: 6. This CDR3 comprises 16 residues.

CDR3 amino acids: CAWSPGDGFTDTQYF. CDR3 coding DNA: TGTGCCTGGAGTCCAGGGGACGGATTCACAGATACGCAGTATTTT. This chain links TRBV30 with TRBJ2-3, with a possible D match to TRBD1 (6 bases). V lost 2 bases, J lost 2 bases, and 14 bases lay in between. The CDR3 spans 15 residues. In germline, CDR1 is GTSNPN, CDR2 SVGIG (reference sequence).

V gene TRBV28 combines with J gene TRBJ2-5; TRBD1 matches at 7 bases. This CDR3 has 16 amino acids. With V trimmed by 6 bases and J by 5 bases, 15 bases remained unmatched. Looked up from germline, CDR1 is MDHEN and CDR2 is SYDVKM. CDR3 sequence (DNA): TGTGCCAGCAGCTTACTCGACAGGGACGTTACGGAGACCCAGTACTTC. It translates to CASSLLDRDVTETQYF.

The V call is TRBV28, the J call TRBJ2-7, with a tentative D call TRBD2 (6 bases). Germline assignment: CDR1 MDHEN and CDR2 SYDVKM. Between the trimmed V and J ends, which lost 4 bases and 2 bases, there was a span of 21 bases. This CDR3 region has 17 residues. DNA for the CDR3: TGTGCCAGCAGTTCCAAAAAACCGGGACTTCGAACCTACGAGCAGTACTTC. Its protein product is CASSSKKPGLRTYEQYF.

This clone came up a few times. J is TRBJ1-1 and V is TRBV28; D may be TRBD1 (5 bases). Germline CDR1 is MDHEN and CDR2 is SYDVKM. This CDR3 has 16 residues. The V end was cut by 5 bases, the J end by 4 bases, with 20 bases between. The chain's CDR3 is CASSPLPEGGGTEAFF. Written as DNA, the CDR3 is TGTGCCAGCAGTCCCCTCCCGGAGGGCGGGGGCACTGAAGCTTTCTTT.

The gene calls are TRBV11-2 and TRBJ2-5; 8 bases are a match to TRBD2. The CDR3 length is 15 residues. The junction had 6 bases not matched to a gene; V was cut back by 2 bases and J by 4 bases. CDR1 is SGHAT and CDR2 is FQNNGV in the germline V gene. CDR3 region: CASSLLAGGRETQYF. For the CDR3, the DNA is TGTGCCAGCAGCTTATTGGCGGGGGGTAGAGAGACCCAGTACTTC.

The chain carries TRBV7-3 and TRBJ2-2; TRBD1 matches at 7 bases. The CDR3 has 14 amino acids. The germline V gene encodes CDR1 SGHTA and CDR2 FQGTGA. V trimming: 3 bases; J trimming: 5 bases; junction bases outside the gene matches: 3. In nucleotides, the CDR3 is TGTGCCAGCAGCTTGACAGGGCGTACCGGGGAGCTGTTTTTT. It specifies CASSLTGRTGELFF.

The chain carries TRBV5-1 and TRBJ2-6; weak D call: TRBD1 (5 bases). V was shortened by 4 bases and J by 0 bases, with 8 bases between the two germline ends. The germline V gene encodes CDR1 SGHRS and CDR2 YFSETQ. CDR3 length: 15 residues. Here the CDR3 DNA reads TGCGCCAGCAGCCCCGACAGCTCTGGGGCCAACGTCCTGACTTTC. Protein: CASSPDSSGANVLTF.